The sample holds many counts of the clone carrying this T cell receptor (beta chain). Germline-derived CDR1 and CDR2 are SGDLS and YYNGEE. CDR3 length: 15 amino acids. V shed 4 bases and J 3 bases; nucleotides not matched to a gene: 10. TCRdb reprocessed the 5' RACE reads with MiXCR, giving one entry per CDR3 protein. Among some 150,000 distinct CDR3 sequences listed, approximately 4% were seen once. The template was total RNA from unfractionated whole blood. The sample originates from a study of human T cells and chemical hapten exposure. The genes are TRBV9 and TRBJ2-7; 7 bases agree with TRBD2. This TCR was recovered from a female donor in good health. DNA of the CDR3: TGTGCCAGCAGCTCTTTCCCGGGCGGGGGCTACGAGCAGTACTTC. It encodes CASSSFPGGGYEQYF. The full variable domain, its missing parts supplied by reference TRBV9 and TRBJ2-7, is DSGVTQTPKHLITATGQRVTLRCSPRSGDLSVYWYQQSLDQGLQFLIQYYNGEERAKGNILERFSAQQFPDLHSELNLSSLELGDSALYFCASSSFPGGGYEQYFGPGTRLTVT.